Detailed here is one TCR beta chain. What it binds is not known. These data come from a study of T cells after posttransplantation cyclophosphamide. The study's findings and limits: After PTCy, TRB diversity resembled that of CNI/methotrexate controls. TRB overlap between skin or GI tissue T cells and blood was limited.

Produced via immunoSEQ multiplex PCR; TCRdb's table is partial and in-frame only. Of roughly 14,000 clones listed, around 83% are singletons. The germline V and J ends were trimmed by 2 bases and 4 bases, with 12 bases remaining between them. This CDR3 spans 14 amino acids. Germline CDR1 SGHTS, CDR2 YDEGEE. This clonotype originated in a man between 50 and 59 years old in good health, CMV-negative, and a related stem cell transplant donor. What was sequenced was memory CD4+ T cells sorted from PBMCs. The rearrangement links TRBV5-8 to TRBJ1-1; D gene ambiguous. CDR3 DNA: TGTGCCAGCAGCTTATGGAGGATGGGCACTGAAGCTTTCTTT. This codes for CASSLWRMGTEAFF.